This T cell receptor beta chain was sequenced for a study of blood T cell repertoires in COVID-19. Study background: COVID-19 samples from acute and convalescent phases originated in the United States, Italy and Spain. From T cells, B-cell-depleted T cells, or PBMCs came the material, which was cDNA or gDNA.

The CDR3 has 13 amino acids. Trimming stripped 10 bases from V and 6 bases from J, with 18 bases between. The V gene's germline CDR1 is MNHEY and CDR2 SVGAGI. Using immunoSEQ multiplex PCR, the repertoire was profiled, and TCRdb retains in-frame clones only, with some absent. The table shows approximately 180,000 clones, with around 90% occurring only once. The V call is TRBV6-5, the J call TRBJ1-1; a weak D match, TRBD1 (5 bases). Sequenced: peripheral blood. The sequence was collected from a human donor in a cohort sampled during active COVID-19. CDR3 in DNA: TGTGCCACCGGACGGGACTGGAGCTCTGAAGCTTTCTTT. It translates to CATGRDWSSEAFF.